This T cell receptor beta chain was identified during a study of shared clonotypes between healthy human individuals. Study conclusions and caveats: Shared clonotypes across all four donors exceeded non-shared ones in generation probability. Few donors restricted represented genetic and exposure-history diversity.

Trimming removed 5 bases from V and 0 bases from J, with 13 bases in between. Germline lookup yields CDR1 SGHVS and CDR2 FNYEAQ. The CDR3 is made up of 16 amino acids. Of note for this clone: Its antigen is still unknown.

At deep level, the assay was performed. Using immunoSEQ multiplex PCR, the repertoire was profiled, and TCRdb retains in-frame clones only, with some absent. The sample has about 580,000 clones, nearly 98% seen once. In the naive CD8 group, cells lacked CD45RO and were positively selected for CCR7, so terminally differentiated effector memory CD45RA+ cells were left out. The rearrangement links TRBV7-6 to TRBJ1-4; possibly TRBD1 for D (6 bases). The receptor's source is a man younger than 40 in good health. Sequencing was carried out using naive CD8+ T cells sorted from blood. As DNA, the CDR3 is TGTGCCAGCAGCCTGACAGGATTTGCAACTAATGAAAAACTGTTTTTT. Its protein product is CASSLTGFATNEKLFF.